A single sample is the source of the 29 T cell receptor beta chains below, sequenced in a study of CD8 T cells in ankylosing spondylitis. General observations from the study: A motif in TCR beta, a set of eight highly homologous variants, appeared characteristic of ankylosing spondylitis blood.

TCRdb ran MiXCR on the 5' RACE reads and lists one entry per CDR3 protein. Here the sample spans around 130,000 distinct CDR3 sequences, roughly 17% being singletons. No antigen has been assigned to these receptors. Sequencing was carried out using blood, either unsorted or a sorted T cell fraction (not recorded which). All receptors come from a male donor with ankylosing spondylitis.

This clonotype appeared a few times. The J gene is TRBJ2-7, the V gene TRBV5-6; D might be TRBD1 (5 bases). Germline CDR1 is SGHDT and CDR2 is YYEEEE. The CDR3 has 13 amino acids. The V and J ends lost 0 bases and 4 bases respectively, with 8 bases between them. The CDR3: CASSLVRAYEQYF. CDR3 nucleotides: TGTGCCAGCAGCTTGGTCAGGGCGTACGAGCAGTACTTC.

This clonotype occurred many times. The V and J genes are TRBV25-1 and TRBJ2-4; TRBD1 matches 10 bases. This CDR3 region has 17 residues. V was clipped by 5 bases and J by 2 bases; unmatched bases: 9. The germline V gene encodes CDR1 MGHDK and CDR2 SYGVNS. CDR3 sequence (DNA): TGTGCCAGCAGTAAGACCGGGACAGGGGTTACCAAAAACATTCAGTACTTC. Translation: CASSKTGTGVTKNIQYF.

V and J are TRBV2 and TRBJ2-2, with 10 bases lining up with TRBD2. From germline, CDR1 is SNHLY and CDR2 FYNNEI. This CDR3 region has 17 residues. Trimming at V came to 7 bases and at J to 4 bases, leaving 12 bases not matched to a gene. CDR3 nucleotide sequence: TGTGCCAGCACCGGAGGGCCTAGCGGGAGTATCACCGGGGAGCTGTTTTTT. Translation: CASTGGPSGSITGELFF.

The chain couples TRBV7-6 to TRBJ2-7; 8 bases map to TRBD1. Germline V gene sequence: CDR1 SGHVS, CDR2 FNYEAQ. V shed 5 bases, J shed 4 bases, and the junction held 13 bases outside the gene matches. The CDR3 has 16 amino acids. The CDR3 sequence: CASSLGTGPAGYEQYF. CDR3 nucleotide sequence: TGTGCCAGCAGCCTAGGGACAGGCCCCGCGGGGTACGAGCAGTACTTC. The full variable domain, its missing parts supplied by reference TRBV7-6 and TRBJ2-7, is GAGVSQSPRYKVTKRGQDVALRCDPISGHVSLYWYRQALGQGPEFLTYFNYEAQQDKSGLPNDRFSAERPEGSISTLTIQRTEQRDSAMYRCASSLGTGPAGYEQYFGPGTRLTVT.

The chain carries TRBV4-1 and TRBJ1-6, with D unclear. The CDR3 is made up of 16 amino acids. CDR1 and CDR2 (germline): MGHRA, YSYEKL. Trimming took off 4 bases at V and 5 bases at J, with 15 bases between the two ends. This chain's CDR3 is CASSPTRGANNSPLHF. The CDR3 coding sequence is TGCGCCAGCAGCCCGACGAGAGGAGCCAATAATTCACCCCTCCACTTT.

The rearrangement uses TRBV2 and TRBJ2-7; 9 positions agree with TRBD2. The CDR3 has 14 residues. Germline trimming cut 4 bases from V and 1 base from J; bases unmatched to any gene: 2. Per germline, CDR1 SNHLY and CDR2 FYNNEI. The CDR3 loop reads CASSASGNSYEQYF. The CDR3 DNA is TGTGCCAGCAGTGCTAGCGGGAATTCCTACGAGCAGTACTTC.

This clonotype was detected only a few times. The genes are TRBV20-1 and TRBJ2-3; 9 nucleotides agree with TRBD2. Germline CDR1 and CDR2: DFQATT and SNEGSKA (reference sequence). The CDR3 is 16 residues long. The ends lost 0 bases at V and 0 bases at J; junction bases unmatched: 4. CDR3 region: CSARDQTSGSTDTQYF. CDR3 coding DNA: TGCAGTGCTAGAGATCAAACTAGCGGGAGCACAGATACGCAGTATTTT.

This clonotype was counted a few times. This chain connects TRBV7-9 to TRBJ2-7; the D gene is possibly TRBD2 (6 bases). The CDR3 spans 16 residues. Per germline, CDR1 SEHNR and CDR2 FQNEAQ (reference sequence). Trimming pared 3 bases from V and 2 bases from J, leaving 17 bases between. The CDR3 DNA sequence: TGTGCCAGCAGCTTTCCACCAGTTGGAGGGACCTACGAGCAGTACTTC. Its protein product is CASSFPPVGGTYEQYF.

In its sample, this clonotype was seen a few times. The genes are TRBV28 and TRBJ2-5; 7 bases are a match to TRBD1. There are 14 residues in the CDR3. V lost 2 bases and J lost 4; bases outside the gene matches: 4. Germline values: CDR1 MDHEN, CDR2 SYDVKM. The chain's CDR3 is CASSLQGVVETQYF. CDR3 DNA sequence: TGTGCCAGCAGTTTACAGGGGGTCGTAGAGACCCAGTACTTC.

The V and J genes are TRBV7-2 and TRBJ2-1; the match to TRBD1 covers 10 bases. With 5 bases clipped from V and 4 bases from J, the junction kept 8 bases outside the gene matches. The CDR3 is 16 residues long. Germline V lookup: CDR1 SGHTA, CDR2 FQGNSA. CDR3 DNA: TGTGCCAGCAGCATCCGGGACAGGGGAACGTACAATGAGCAGTTCTTC. Its translation is CASSIRDRGTYNEQFF. Full variable domain (missing parts from reference TRBV7-2 and TRBJ2-1): GAGVSQSPSNKVTEKGKDVELRCDPISGHTALYWYRQSLGQGLEFLIYFQGNSAPDKSGLPSDRFSAERTGGSVSTLTIQRTQQEDSAVYLCASSIRDRGTYNEQFFGPGTRLTVL.

The chain employs TRBV27 and TRBJ2-1; the match to TRBD2 covers 15 bases. The V segment lost 5 bases and the J segment 7 bases; nucleotides outside the gene matches: 3. The CDR3 has 15 amino acids. Germline lookup yields CDR1 MNHEY and CDR2 SMNVEV (reference sequence). The chain's CDR3 is CASSTGTSGRNEQFF. CDR3 DNA: TGTGCCAGCAGTACCGGGACTAGCGGGAGGAATGAGCAGTTCTTC.

This clonotype has more than one count but fewer than ten. This chain connects TRBV15 to TRBJ2-3, with TRBD2 matching 8 bases. V gave up 6 bases and J gave up 5 bases; unmatched junction bases: 7. This CDR3 is 14 amino acids long. In germline, CDR1 is LNHNV, CDR2 YYDKDF (reference sequence). This CDR3 is CATRVAGWIDTQYF. For the CDR3, the DNA is TGTGCCACCAGAGTAGCGGGATGGATAGATACGCAGTATTTT.

The chain couples TRBV2 to TRBJ2-7, with unresolved D. V lost 5 bases, J lost 2 bases, and 16 bases lay in between. The CDR3 has 15 amino acids. Germline V CDR1 and CDR2: SNHLY, FYNNEI. As DNA, the CDR3 is TGTGCCAGCAGTAACAGCGCAAATCCAACCTACGAGCAGTACTTC. This translates into CASSNSANPTYEQYF. Full variable domain (missing parts from reference TRBV2 and TRBJ2-7): EPEVTQTPSHQVTQMGQEVILRCVPISNHLYFYWYRQILGQKVEFLVSFYNNEISEKSEIFDDQFSVERPDGSNFTLKIRSTKLEDSAMYFCASSNSANPTYEQYFGPGTRLTVT.

The chain carries TRBV4-1 and TRBJ2-7; 10 bases map to TRBD1. From germline, CDR1 is MGHRA and CDR2 YSYEKL. The CDR3 loop spans 16 amino acids. The J segment lost 5 bases and the V segment lost 5 bases, leaving 12 bases of the junction unmatched. The CDR3 DNA is TGCGCCAGCAGCGCCCGGGCCGGGGACAGGGGTAACGAGCAGTACTTC. Amino acid sequence: CASSARAGDRGNEQYF.

The rearrangement uses TRBV27 and TRBJ2-7, with D tentatively TRBD2 (6 bases). Trimming pared 4 bases from V and 2 bases from J, leaving 15 bases between. The CDR3 loop spans 15 amino acids. From germline, CDR1 is MNHEY and CDR2 SMNVEV (reference sequence). CDR3 nucleotides: TGTGCCAGCAGTTCCTCGGCGGGACCAACCTACGAGCAGTACTTC. The encoded protein is CASSSSAGPTYEQYF.

This clonotype was seen a few times. The CDR3 protein is CASSRRDRVPTDTQYF. CDR3 coding DNA: TGTGCCAGCAGCCGCCGCGACAGGGTTCCGACAGATACGCAGTATTTT. The chain links TRBV7-9 to TRBJ2-3; 7 bases are shared with TRBD1. CDR3 length: 16 amino acids. Trimming removed 5 bases from V and 3 bases from J; junction bases left unmatched: 11. Germline loops: CDR1 SEHNR, CDR2 FQNEAQ (reference sequence).

This clonotype came up a few times. This rearrangement joins TRBV7-9 to TRBJ2-7; TRBD1 matches at 10 bases. This CDR3 comprises 15 residues. Unmatched junction bases numbered 4, after V lost 4 bases and J lost 1 base. Germline V gene data show CDR1 as SEHNR and CDR2 as FQNEAQ (reference sequence). The CDR3 spells CASSYSGQGSYEQYF. The DNA for the CDR3 is TGTGCCAGCAGCTACTCGGGACAGGGGTCCTACGAGCAGTACTTC. Full variable domain (missing parts from reference TRBV7-9 and TRBJ2-7): DTGVSQNPRHKITKRGQNVTFRCDPISEHNRLYWYRQTLGQGPEFLTYFQNEAQLEKSRLLSDRFSAERPKGSFSTLEIQRTEQGDSAMYLCASSYSGQGSYEQYFGPGTRLTVT.

This clonotype has more than one count but fewer than ten. V and J are TRBV28 and TRBJ2-5; D possibly corresponds to TRBD1 (7 bases). V lost 6 bases to trimming and J lost 5 bases, with 16 bases between them. The CDR3 runs to 14 residues. Germline values: CDR1 MDHEN, CDR2 SYDVKM. CDR3 residues: CASSRGTYGETQYF. The CDR3 bases are TGTGCCAGCAGCAGGGGGACTTACGGCGAGACCCAGTACTTC.

This clonotype was found a few times. V is TRBV2 and J is TRBJ2-1; 10 nucleotides match TRBD1. The CDR3 consists of 14 residues. J was trimmed by 2 bases and V by 8 bases; bases with no gene match: 3. Germline V gene sequence: CDR1 SNHLY, CDR2 FYNNEI. This CDR3 is CASAGTGAYNEQFF. DNA of the CDR3: TGTGCCAGCGCCGGGACAGGGGCCTACAATGAGCAGTTCTTC.

The V call is TRBV6-5, the J call TRBJ2-1; TRBD2 might be the D (6 bases). Germline assignment: CDR1 MNHEY and CDR2 SVGAGI. The CDR3 loop spans 16 amino acids. The ends were cut back, 1 base at V and 4 bases at J, with 14 bases in the middle. The CDR3 DNA reads TGTGCCAGCAGTTACTGGGGTAGCGGAATATACAATGAGCAGTTCTTC. It encodes CASSYWGSGIYNEQFF.

This clonotype was counted a few times. The chain is built from TRBV11-2 and TRBJ2-1; 7 nucleotides align to TRBD2. V lost 0 bases and J lost 0; bases outside the gene matches: 5. The CDR3 contains 17 residues. Looked up from germline, CDR1 is SGHAT and CDR2 is FQNNGV. The CDR3 loop is CASSLDLAVSSYNEQFF. The DNA of the CDR3 is TGTGCCAGCAGCTTAGATCTAGCGGTGAGCTCCTACAATGAGCAGTTCTTC. Based on the CDR3 plus reference TRBV11-2 and TRBJ2-1, the full variable domain is EAGVAQSPRYKIIEKRQSVAFWCNPISGHATLYWYQQILGQGPKLLIQFQNNGVVDDSQLPKDRFSAERLKGVDSTLKIQPAKLEDSAVYLCASSLDLAVSSYNEQFFGPGTRLTVL.

This clonotype was picked up many times. This chain connects TRBV10-3 to TRBJ2-1; possible D gene TRBD2, 6 bases. Trimming left V 2 bases short and J 3 bases short, with 11 bases between. Germline V gene data show CDR1 as ENHRY and CDR2 as SYGVKD. The CDR3 contains 15 residues. The CDR3 nucleotides are TGTGCCATCAGTGAGAAAGCGGGTCTCTACAATGAGCAGTTCTTC. Protein: CAISEKAGLYNEQFF.

The gene calls are TRBV4-2 and TRBJ2-7; D unresolved. CDR1 and CDR2 from the germline V gene are LGHNA and YNFKEQ. This CDR3 comprises 14 residues. V lost 2 bases and J lost 2, with 10 bases in between. CDR3 sequence (DNA): TGTGCCAGCAGCCAATACAGAGTTACCTACGAGCAGTACTTC. Protein: CASSQYRVTYEQYF.

In its sample, this clonotype was seen many times. The chain combines TRBV12-3 or TRBV12-4 with TRBJ2-7; 7 bases align to TRBD1. The CDR3 spans 13 residues. V lost 5 bases and J lost 2; bases outside the gene matches: 3. The DNA for the CDR3 is TGTGCCAGCAGTAAAGGGACAGCCTACGAGCAGTACTTC. This encodes CASSKGTAYEQYF.

The chain joins TRBV28 to TRBJ1-5, with D possibly TRBD1 on 5 matching bases. This CDR3 region has 15 residues. The germline V and J ends were trimmed by 3 bases and 3 bases, with 12 bases remaining between them. The germline gives CDR1 MDHEN, CDR2 SYDVKM. The CDR3 protein is CASSLAWGTNQPQHF. The CDR3 DNA reads as TGTGCCAGCAGTTTGGCGTGGGGGACCAATCAGCCCCAGCATTTT.

The chain is built from TRBV6-5 and TRBJ2-1, with D perhaps matching TRBD2 (5 bases). Germline loops: CDR1 MNHEY, CDR2 SVGAGI. Trimming left V 0 bases short and J 6 bases short, with 12 bases between. The CDR3 has 15 residues. This CDR3 reads CASSYSIVLANEQFF. The CDR3 DNA is TGTGCCAGCAGTTACTCGATTGTGCTAGCCAATGAGCAGTTCTTC.

A few counts support this clonotype. The V and J genes are TRBV5-1 and TRBJ2-7; 9 nucleotides line up with TRBD2. Germline V CDR1 and CDR2: SGHRS, YFSETQ. Germline trimming cut 0 bases from V and 2 bases from J; bases unmatched to any gene: 6. The CDR3 is made up of 16 amino acids. CDR3 DNA sequence: TGCGCCAGCAGCTTGGTCGGTCTAGCGGGAACCTACGAGCAGTACTTC. Translation gives CASSLVGLAGTYEQYF. The full variable domain, its missing parts supplied by reference TRBV5-1 and TRBJ2-7, is KAGVTQTPRYLIKTRGQQVTLSCSPISGHRSVSWYQQTPGQGLQFLFEYFSETQRNKGNFPGRFSGRQFSNSRSEMNVSTLELGDSALYLCASSLVGLAGTYEQYFGPGTRLTVT.

Ten or more counts support this clonotype. CDR3 loop: CSVPGRTGELFF. The CDR3 DNA reads TGCAGCGTTCCCGGCAGGACCGGGGAGCTGTTTTTT. The J gene is TRBJ2-2, the V gene TRBV29-1; D unresolved. The CDR3 covers 12 residues. Germline assignment: CDR1 SQVTM and CDR2 ANQGSEA. V was pared by 5 bases and J by 5 bases, with 9 bases between.

This clonotype was picked up a small number of times. V and J are TRBV6-1 and TRBJ2-2, with 10 bases that match TRBD2. Germline CDR1 MNHNS, CDR2 SASEGT. The CDR3 is 15 amino acids. V lost 6 bases to trimming and J lost 1 base; unmatched junction nucleotides: 2. CDR3 coding DNA: TGTGCCAGCAGGCCTAGCGGGGGGAACACCGGGGAGCTGTTTTTT. As protein: CASRPSGGNTGELFF.